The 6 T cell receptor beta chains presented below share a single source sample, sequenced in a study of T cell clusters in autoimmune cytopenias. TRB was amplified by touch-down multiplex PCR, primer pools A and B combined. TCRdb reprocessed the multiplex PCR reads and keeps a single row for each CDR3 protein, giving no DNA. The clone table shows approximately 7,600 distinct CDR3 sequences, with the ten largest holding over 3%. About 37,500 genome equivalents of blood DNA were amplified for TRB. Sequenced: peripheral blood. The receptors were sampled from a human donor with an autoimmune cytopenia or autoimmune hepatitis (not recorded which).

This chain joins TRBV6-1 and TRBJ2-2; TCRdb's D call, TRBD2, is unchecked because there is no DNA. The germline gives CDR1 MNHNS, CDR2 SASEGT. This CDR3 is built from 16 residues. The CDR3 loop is CASSALGLVTTGELFF.

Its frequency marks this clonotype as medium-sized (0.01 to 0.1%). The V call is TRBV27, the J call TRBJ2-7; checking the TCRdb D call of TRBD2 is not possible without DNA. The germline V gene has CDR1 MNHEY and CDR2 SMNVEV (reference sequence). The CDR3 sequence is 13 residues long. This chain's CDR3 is CASSSGREGEQYF.

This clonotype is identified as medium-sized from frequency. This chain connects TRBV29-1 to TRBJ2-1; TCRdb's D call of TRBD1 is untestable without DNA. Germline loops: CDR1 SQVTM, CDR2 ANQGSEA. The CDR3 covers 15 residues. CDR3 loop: CSVEGWGREYNEQFF.

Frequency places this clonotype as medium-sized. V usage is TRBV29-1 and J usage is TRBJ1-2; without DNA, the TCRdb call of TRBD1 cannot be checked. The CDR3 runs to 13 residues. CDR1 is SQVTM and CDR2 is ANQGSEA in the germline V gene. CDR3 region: CSVPKGQGFGYTF. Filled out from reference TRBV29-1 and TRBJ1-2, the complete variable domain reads SAVISQKPSRDICQRGTSLTIQCQVDSQVTMMFWYRQQPGQSLTLIATANQGSEATYESGFVIDKFPISRPNLTFSTLTVSNMSPEDSSIYLCSVPKGQGFGYTFGSGTRLTVV.

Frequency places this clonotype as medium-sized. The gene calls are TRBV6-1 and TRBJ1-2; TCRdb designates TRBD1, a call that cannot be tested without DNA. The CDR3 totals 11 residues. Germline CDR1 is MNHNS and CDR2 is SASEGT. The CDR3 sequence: CASSESWGQTF.

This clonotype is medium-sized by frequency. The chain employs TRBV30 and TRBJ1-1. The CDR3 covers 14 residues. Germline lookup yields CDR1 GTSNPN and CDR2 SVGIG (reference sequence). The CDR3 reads CAWSVGSFGTEAFF.